The 20 T cell receptor beta chains below were found in one sample sequenced in a study of blood T cell repertoires in COVID-19. TCRdb keeps only in-frame clones here, not all; method: immunoSEQ multiplex PCR. The repertoire holds 150,000 to 200,000 clones, with around 84% as singletons. The sequencing sample was made of PBMCs or T cells enriched from blood (not recorded which). Receptors were obtained from a man over 45 who had recovered from COVID-19.

The V gene is TRBV5-1, the J gene TRBJ2-1, with 9 bases that match TRBD1. CDR1 and CDR2 from the germline V gene are SGHRS and YFSETQ. Trimming removed 3 bases from V and 7 bases from J; junction bases left unmatched: 2. The CDR3 contains 13 residues. The CDR3 DNA reads as TGCGCCAGCAGCTGGGACAGGGAAAATGAGCAGTTCTTC. It is translated as CASSWDRENEQFF.

The V call is TRBV28, the J call TRBJ1-5; tentatively, D is TRBD1 (5 bases). V was cut by 7 bases and J by 3 bases, with 16 bases left in between. Germline lookup yields CDR1 MDHEN and CDR2 SYDVKM. The CDR3 runs to 15 residues. The CDR3 protein is CASILAGRPNQPQHF. CDR3 in DNA: TGTGCCAGCATCCTTGCGGGGCGGCCCAATCAGCCCCAGCATTTT.

V and J are TRBV6-5 and TRBJ2-6, with a possible D match to TRBD2 (5 bases). V was shortened by 0 bases and J by 2 bases, with 8 bases between the two germline ends. The CDR3 is made up of 16 amino acids. Looked up from germline, CDR1 is MNHEY and CDR2 is SVGAGI. The CDR3 coding sequence is TGTGCCAGCAGTTACTCGATCGGGGCTGGGGCCAACGTCCTGACTTTC. Its protein is CASSYSIGAGANVLTF.

The chain employs TRBV2 and TRBJ1-6; 9 bases match TRBD1. V was clipped by 7 bases and J by 7 bases; unmatched bases: 2. CDR1 SNHLY and CDR2 FYNNEI come from the germline V gene. This CDR3 has 13 residues. In DNA, the CDR3 is TGTGCCAGCAAGACAGGGGGGAATTCACCCCTCCACTTT. Residues: CASKTGGNSPLHF.

V gene TRBV10-3 combines with J gene TRBJ1-4; maybe TRBD1 (5 bases). Germline CDR1 is ENHRY and CDR2 is SYGVKD. There are 16 residues in the CDR3. Trimming cost V 4 bases and J 0 bases, with 12 bases left between them. CDR3 bases: TGTGCCATCAGTGTTGGGGGGAAAGCAACTAATGAAAAACTGTTTTTT. Its protein product is CAISVGGKATNEKLFF.

The V gene is TRBV6-5, the J gene TRBJ2-7; the D is unclear. CDR1 MNHEY and CDR2 SVGAGI come from the germline V gene. The CDR3 length is 14 residues. Trimming cost V 4 bases and J 0 bases, with 10 bases left between them. The CDR3 spells CASSSPSSSYEQYF. The CDR3 coding sequence is TGTGCCAGCAGTTCCCCCTCGAGCTCCTACGAGCAGTACTTC.

The chain combines TRBV29-1 with TRBJ1-3, with D maybe TRBD1 (5 bases). Trimming took off 7 bases at V and 1 base at J, with 14 bases between the two ends. Germline V lookup: CDR1 SQVTM, CDR2 ANQGSEA. The CDR3 is 14 amino acids. The chain's CDR3 is CSAGGSGSGNTIYF. CDR3 coding DNA: TGCAGCGCCGGGGGTTCTGGGTCTGGAAACACCATATATTTT.

The chain joins TRBV5-1 to TRBJ2-7, with D possibly TRBD2 on 6 matching bases. In germline, CDR1 is SGHRS, CDR2 YFSETQ. Trimming removed 2 bases at V and 3 bases at J, with 15 bases between. CDR3 length: 15 amino acids. The CDR3 DNA sequence: TGCGCCAGCAGCTTAAGCGCGGGGAACCTCTACGAGCAGTACTTC. This translates into CASSLSAGNLYEQYF. The variable domain in full, with the rest retrieved from reference TRBV5-1 and TRBJ2-7, is KAGVTQTPRYLIKTRGQQVTLSCSPISGHRSVSWYQQTPGQGLQFLFEYFSETQRNKGNFPGRFSGRQFSNSRSEMNVSTLELGDSALYLCASSLSAGNLYEQYFGPGTRLTVT.

This chain joins TRBV14 and TRBJ2-1; 8 bases align to TRBD2. Losses at the gene ends were 1 base for V and 4 bases for J; bases not matched to a gene: 3. The length of the CDR3 is 15 residues. CDR1 SGHDN and CDR2 FVKESK come from the germline V gene. The CDR3 bases are TGTGCCAGCAGCCAAGGGCGGGGGGTTTACAATGAGCAGTTCTTC. It encodes CASSQGRGVYNEQFF.

The chain links TRBV3-1 (or the pseudogene TRBV3-2) to TRBJ1-3; D gene uncertain. Germline V CDR1 and CDR2: LGHDT, YNNKEL (reference sequence). V was clipped by 3 bases and J by 0 bases, with 12 bases between them. This CDR3 is 16 amino acids long. The CDR3 protein is CASSQVQLSSGNTIYF. In DNA, the CDR3 is TGTGCCAGCAGCCAGGTACAGTTAAGCTCTGGAAACACCATATATTTT.

The chain carries TRBV5-1 and TRBJ2-1; D unclear. Germline assignment: CDR1 SGHRS and CDR2 YFSETQ. Trimming removed 3 bases at V and 7 bases at J, with 17 bases between. The CDR3 runs 15 residues. CDR3: CASSYVLAIGNEQFF. The CDR3 DNA follows: TGCGCCAGCAGCTATGTCTTAGCTATCGGTAATGAGCAGTTCTTC.

This clone was counted only a few times. The rearrangement uses TRBV6-4 and TRBJ1-1; D unclear. Trimming cost V 2 bases and J 11 bases, with 18 bases left between them. CDR3 length: 14 amino acids. Germline CDR1 and CDR2: MRHNA and SNTAGT. CDR3 in DNA: TGTGCCAGCAGTGACGACGGAGCCCGAAATGTGGCTTTCTTT. Translated, it gives CASSDDGARNVAFF.

The rearrangement links TRBV27 to TRBJ1-5; 7 bases are shared with TRBD1. CDR3 length: 15 residues. V was pared by 6 bases and J by 1 base, with 6 bases of the junction left unmatched. Germline loops: CDR1 MNHEY, CDR2 SMNVEV (reference sequence). In DNA form, the CDR3 reads TGTGCCAGCAGGCCACAGGGGTCCAGCAATCAGCCCCAGCATTTT. Amino acids: CASRPQGSSNQPQHF.

The table lists this clone with a few counts. This rearrangement joins TRBV5-1 to TRBJ2-3; 8 bases agree with TRBD2. V gave up 3 bases and J gave up 7 bases; unmatched junction bases: 16. The CDR3 runs to 17 residues. From germline, CDR1 is SGHRS and CDR2 YFSETQ. The CDR3 DNA sequence: TGCGCCAGCAGCTCCACCTTAGCGGGGTCCCCGGGATATACGCAGTATTTT. This sequence encodes CASSSTLAGSPGYTQYF.

The J gene is TRBJ2-3, the V gene TRBV6-2 or TRBV6-3; possibly TRBD2 for D (5 bases). Trimming removed 3 bases from V and 0 bases from J, with 10 bases in between. There are 15 residues in the CDR3. CDR1 MNHEY and CDR2 SVGEGT come from the germline V gene. In nucleotides, the CDR3 is TGTGCCAGCAGTTATCGGGGTTCTAGCACAGATACGCAGTATTTT. It yields the protein CASSYRGSSTDTQYF.

Written as DNA, the CDR3 is TGCGCCAGCAGCTTGGACCTATTGGGGGCTTATGGCTACACCTTC. Protein sequence: CASSLDLLGAYGYTF. This chain uses TRBV5-1 with TRBJ1-2, with D possibly TRBD1 on 6 matching bases. The V end was cut by 0 bases, the J end by 5 bases, with 14 bases between. Germline CDR1 reads SGHRS; CDR2 reads YFSETQ. The CDR3 runs 15 residues.

The V call is TRBV3-1 (or the pseudogene TRBV3-2), the J call TRBJ2-3; D is perhaps TRBD2 (6 bases). In germline, CDR1 is LGHDT, CDR2 YNNKEL (reference sequence). The CDR3 extends over 14 amino acids. Trimming removed 4 bases from V and 0 bases from J, with 8 bases in between. The DNA for the CDR3 is TGTGCCAGCAGCCTAGGGACTAGCACAGATACGCAGTATTTT. This codes for CASSLGTSTDTQYF.

This sequence joins TRBV3-1 (or the pseudogene TRBV3-2) and TRBJ2-1; D may be TRBD2 (5 bases). Germline CDR1 reads LGHDT; CDR2 reads YNNKEL (reference sequence). This CDR3 is 17 amino acids long. V was pared by 3 bases and J by 0 bases, with 15 bases between. In nucleotides, the CDR3 is TGTGCCAGCAGCCACAGACAAGCGGTAAGCTCCTACAATGAGCAGTTCTTC. Its translation is CASSHRQAVSSYNEQFF.

This chain connects TRBV5-1 to TRBJ2-3; possibly TRBD2 for D (6 bases). CDR3 size: 15 residues. The germline V and J ends were trimmed by 1 base and 0 bases, with 9 bases remaining between them. Germline CDR1 and CDR2: SGHRS and YFSETQ. The DNA for the CDR3 is TGCGCCAGCAGCTTGACTAGCCGGAGCACAGATACGCAGTATTTT. Translation gives CASSLTSRSTDTQYF.

The chain joins TRBV5-1 to TRBJ1-4; the D gene is possibly TRBD1 (6 bases). This CDR3 has 15 residues. Germline V gene sequence: CDR1 SGHRS, CDR2 YFSETQ. The V end was cut by 0 bases, the J end by 7 bases, with 13 bases between. This CDR3 is CASSLADSRSEKLFF. CDR3 nucleotide sequence: TGCGCCAGCAGCTTGGCGGACAGTCGAAGTGAAAAACTGTTTTTT. The whole variable domain, filled in from reference TRBV5-1 and TRBJ1-4, reads KAGVTQTPRYLIKTRGQQVTLSCSPISGHRSVSWYQQTPGQGLQFLFEYFSETQRNKGNFPGRFSGRQFSNSRSEMNVSTLELGDSALYLCASSLADSRSEKLFFGSGTQLSVL.